This entry concerns a single T cell receptor beta chain. Its antigen remains unknown. The record originates from a study of blood T cells in healthy people across ages. General study points: The long-lived group displayed more naive CD4+ cells, plus higher diversity, than the aged donors did. Older individuals had lower TCR beta diversity per million T cells (the decline was roughly linear).

A second PCR, run for about 6 to 11 cycles, used a sample-barcoded 5' primer plus a J-beta primer mix. TCRdb re-analysed the 5' RACE reads in MiXCR, keeping a single row per CDR3 protein. The sample has fewer than 2 million distinct CDR3 sequences, roughly two fifths seen once. J was trimmed by 13 bases and V by 0 bases; bases with no gene match: 6. This CDR3 spans 13 amino acids. Germline CDR1 is SGHTA and CDR2 is FQGNSA. At least 6 micrograms of total RNA were extracted per sample. Sequencing used blood. The rearrangement links TRBV7-2 to TRBJ2-4, with 7 bases lining up with TRBD1. This TCR was sampled from a human donor in good health. The CDR3 reads CASSLAGQREQYF. The DNA of the CDR3 is TGTGCCAGCAGCTTAGCGGGACAGAGAGAGCAGTACTTC.